Shown below are 5 T cell receptor beta chains from a single sample sequenced in a study of blood T cell repertoires in COVID-19. Method: immunoSEQ multiplex PCR; TCRdb's copy keeps in-frame clones and lacks some. The table has approximately 200,000 clones, 87% seen once; the top ten hold around 2%. The sequenced sample consisted of PBMCs or T cells enriched from blood (not recorded which). Every receptor here comes from a woman aged 25-40 years who had recovered from COVID-19.

V and J are TRBV5-6 and TRBJ1-1; no clear D gene. The germline CDR1 and CDR2 sequences are SGHDT and YYEEEE. Trimming cost V 2 bases and J 1 base, with 9 bases left between them. This CDR3 is 14 amino acids long. CDR3 sequence: CASSLSASNTEAFF. CDR3 coding DNA: TGTGCCAGCAGCTTAAGTGCGTCGAACACTGAAGCTTTCTTT. The full variable domain, its missing parts supplied by reference TRBV5-6 and TRBJ1-1, is DAGVTQSPTHLIKTRGQQVTLRCSPKSGHDTVSWYQQALGQGPQFIFQYYEEEERQRGNFPDRFSGHQFPNYSSELNVNALLLGDSALYLCASSLSASNTEAFFGQGTRLTVV.

The gene calls are TRBV6-5 and TRBJ1-5, with 7 bases that match TRBD1. From germline, CDR1 is MNHEY and CDR2 SVGAGI. The CDR3 is 14 amino acids. After removal of 6 bases from V and 4 bases from J, the junction contained 6 bases not matched to a gene. For the CDR3, the DNA is TGTGCCAGCAGCGTCCGGGACAGAAATCAGCCCCAGCATTTT. Translating it yields CASSVRDRNQPQHF.

This chain connects TRBV4-3 to TRBJ2-5, with 9 nucleotides matching TRBD1. Germline V CDR1 and CDR2: LGHNA, YSLEER. The trim removed 4 bases at V and 5 bases at J, leaving 5 bases unmatched. The CDR3 spans 14 residues. Written as DNA, the CDR3 is TGCGCCAGCAGCCCCCGGGACAGGGTTGAGACCCAGTACTTC. Translation: CASSPRDRVETQYF.

The CDR3 protein is CASSKTSADTQYF. The CDR3 nucleotides are TGTGCCAGTAGTAAGACTAGTGCAGATACGCAGTATTTT. The chain uses TRBV19 and TRBJ2-3, with TRBD2 as a possible D gene (6 bases). Per germline, CDR1 LNHDA and CDR2 SQIVND (reference sequence). The CDR3 extends over 13 amino acids. The V end was cut by 4 bases, the J end by 4 bases, with 9 bases between.

V usage is TRBV13 and J usage is TRBJ2-7, with 13 bases lining up with TRBD2. Germline V CDR1 and CDR2: PRHDT, FYEKMQ (reference sequence). The ends lost 5 bases at V and 4 bases at J; junction bases unmatched: 5. This CDR3 comprises 15 residues. The CDR3 bases are TGTGCCAGCAGCACACGACTAGCGGGAGGATACGAGCAGTACTTC. The encoded protein is CASSTRLAGGYEQYF. The whole variable domain, filled in from reference TRBV13 and TRBJ2-7, reads AAGVIQSPRHLIKEKRETATLKCYPIPRHDTVYWYQQGPGQDPQFLISFYEKMQSDKGSIPDRFSAQQFSDYHSELNMSSLELGDSALYFCASSTRLAGGYEQYFGPGTRLTVT.